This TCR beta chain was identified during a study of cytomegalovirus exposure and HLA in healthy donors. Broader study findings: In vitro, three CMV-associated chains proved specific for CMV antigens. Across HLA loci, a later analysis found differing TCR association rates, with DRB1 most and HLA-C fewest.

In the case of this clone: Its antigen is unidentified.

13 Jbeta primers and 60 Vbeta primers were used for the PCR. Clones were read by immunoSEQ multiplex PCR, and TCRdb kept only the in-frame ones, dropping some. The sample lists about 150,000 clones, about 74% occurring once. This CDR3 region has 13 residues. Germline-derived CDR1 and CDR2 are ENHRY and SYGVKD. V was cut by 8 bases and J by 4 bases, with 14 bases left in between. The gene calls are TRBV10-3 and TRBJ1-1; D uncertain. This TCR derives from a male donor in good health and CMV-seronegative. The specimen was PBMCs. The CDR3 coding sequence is TGTGCCATCTCGAAGGGAGAGGGCACTGAAGCTTTCTTT. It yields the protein CAISKGEGTEAFF.